The clone carrying this T cell receptor beta chain occurred a few times. The CDR3 sequence is 18 residues long. Germline values: CDR1 LNHNV, CDR2 YYDKDF (reference sequence). The germline V and J ends were trimmed by 0 bases and 2 bases, with 14 bases remaining between them. The entry originates in a study of response to subunit inactivated influenza vaccine. TCRdb reanalysed the RT-PCR reads using MiXCR and keeps one entry per CDR3 protein. Among over 650,000 distinct CDR3 sequences listed, roughly 18% were seen once. The source of this sequence is a man aged 45-65 years who received an inactivated influenza vaccine. The rearrangement uses TRBV15 and TRBJ2-6; D ambiguous. Sequencing used PBMCs from blood, obtained about 5 days after vaccination. The CDR3 is CATSREARLGTGANVLTF. The CDR3 bases are TGTGCCACCAGCAGAGAGGCGCGTTTGGGAACTGGGGCCAACGTCCTGACTTTC.